The clone carrying this T cell receptor beta chain was counted a single time. What it binds is unknown. The data derive from a study of cytomegalovirus exposure and HLA in healthy donors. Findings and limits, study-wide: According to an earlier analysis, most TCR beta V segments yielded productive rearrangements about 87% or about 30% of the time. As was reported, the HLA-A and HLA-B alleles of most subjects were accurately predicted from TCR beta sequences.

The CDR3 length is 15 residues. Per germline, CDR1 SGHNT and CDR2 YENEEA. The V and J ends lost 4 bases and 5 bases respectively, with 14 bases between them. It was with 60 Vbeta and 13 Jbeta primers that the PCR ran. The method was immunoSEQ multiplex PCR; TCRdb's version includes in-frame clones alone and lacks a portion of them. The sample lists 150,000 to 200,000 clones, around four fifths occurring once. The clonotype comes from a man between 18 and 35 years old in good health and CMV-seropositive. This chain joins TRBV11-3 and TRBJ2-2, with D perhaps TRBD2 (6 bases). The specimen was PBMCs. CDR3 region: CASSSEAGYTGELFF. DNA of the CDR3: TGTGCCAGCAGCTCAGAGGCGGGGTATACCGGGGAGCTGTTTTTT.